Listed below are T cell receptor beta chains from one sample, sequenced in a study of control samples from healthy donors and cancer patients. This table comes from immunoSEQ multiplex PCR, and its TCRdb copy is limited to in-frame clones, with some not included. The sample lists some 74,000 clones, over 75% seen once, with around 5.7% in the top ten. The sample consisted of blood. The receptors stem from a woman aged 45 to 65 in good health. Both conserved end residues are part of each CDR3. Each record gives: clone size, J gene, D gene, V gene, CDR3 DNA, CDR3 protein. The D gene is left open where the match is weak. Clone size is shown for a subset of rows, as once, few, many or a class of expanded clone.

NA	TRBJ1-5	NA	TRBV2	TGTGCCAGCAGTGGGGAGCCCAATCAGCCCCAGCATTTT	CASSGEPNQPQHF
few	TRBJ1-5	NA	TRBV2	TGTGCCAGCAGTGAGCAAAGTAAAAATCAGCCCCAGCATTTT	CASSEQSKNQPQHF
NA	TRBJ1-3	NA	TRBV10-3	TGTGCCATCAGGCAGGGTCTCGTAAACACCATATATTTT	CAIRQGLVNTIYF
NA	TRBJ2-1	NA	TRBV9	TGTGCCAGCAGCGCGGCAGGGATGGGCCATACTAGGGACTACAATGAGCAGTTCTTC	CASSAAGMGHTRDYNEQFF
NA	TRBJ1-5	TRBD1	TRBV19	TGTGCCAGTAGTAGGACAGGGGGTTTCGATCAGCCCCAGCATTTT	CASSRTGGFDQPQHF
once	TRBJ1-1	NA	TRBV3-1/TRBV3-2	TGTGCCAGCAGCCCCCCCGGGGGGGCAACTGAAGCTTTCTTT	CASSPPGGATEAFF
once	TRBJ2-1	NA	TRBV27	TGTGCCAGCAGTCCGGGGGACTACAATGAGCAGTTCTTC	CASSPGDYNEQFF
NA	TRBJ2-3	TRBD1	TRBV3-1/TRBV3-2	TGTGCCAGCAGCCGAGGACAGGGGGCTACAGATACGCAGTATTTT	CASSRGQGATDTQYF
NA	TRBJ2-2	TRBD2	TRBV5-1	TGCGCCAGCAGTACCGGACTAGCGGGGGTGATCGGCGGGGAGCTGTTTTTT	CASSTGLAGVIGGELFF
NA	TRBJ2-5	TRBD2	TRBV2	TGTGCCAGCAGTGGCCTAGCGGGGGGGATAAGACAAGAGACCCAGTACTTC	CASSGLAGGIRQETQYF
NA	TRBJ2-4	NA	TRBV7-2	TGTGCCAGCAGCTTAAAGCCCCTTTCCCTAGCCAAAAACATTCAGTACTTC	CASSLKPLSLAKNIQYF
NA	TRBJ1-3	NA	TRBV2	TGTGCCAGCAGTGCTTCCGGGGGAAACACCATATATTTT	CASSASGGNTIYF
few	TRBJ1-2	NA	TRBV3-1/TRBV3-2	TGTGCCAGCAGCCTTAAGGCTTATGGCTACACCTTC	CASSLKAYGYTF
NA	TRBJ1-3	NA	TRBV9	TGTGCCAGCAGCGTAGATTGGGGGTCTGGAAACACCATATATTTT	CASSVDWGSGNTIYF
NA	TRBJ2-6	NA	TRBV19	TGTGCCAGTTCCACCTACCTAGCGTCTGGGGCCAACGTCCTGACTTTC	CASSTYLASGANVLTF
NA	TRBJ1-2	NA	TRBV19	TGTGCCAGTAGTATCGAGAGTGGCTACACCTTC	CASSIESGYTF
few	TRBJ1-4	TRBD1	TRBV7-2	TGTGCCAGCAGACAGGGGGTAGGGGAAAAACTGTTTTTT	CASRQGVGEKLFF
NA	TRBJ2-6	NA	TRBV3-1/TRBV3-2	TGTGCCAGCAGCCAAGCGGCTGGGGCCAACGTCCTGACTTTC	CASSQAAGANVLTF
NA	TRBJ1-2	TRBD1	TRBV2	TGTGCCAGCAGGTACAGGGGAGCCCTTTCCTACACCTTC	CASRYRGALSYTF
NA	TRBJ2-2	TRBD1	TRBV30	TGTGCCTGGAGTGTACAGGGGTGGGAGCTGTTTTTT	CAWSVQGWELFF
NA	TRBJ2-1	TRBD1	TRBV10-2	TGCGCCAGCTGGGACAGCCACAATGAGCAGTTCTTC	CASWDSHNEQFF
NA	TRBJ1-3	NA	TRBV7-2	TGTGCCAGCAGCTTAGGGAGGATGGGGGCTGGAAACACCATATATTTT	CASSLGRMGAGNTIYF
once	TRBJ2-1	TRBD2	TRBV5-4	TGTGCCAGCAGCTTGAGGCGGCTAGCGGGGGGGCAAGATGAGCAGTTCTTC	CASSLRRLAGGQDEQFF
NA	TRBJ1-3	NA	TRBV6-5	TGTGCCAGCAGCGACGATGGTGGAAACACCATATATTTT	CASSDDGGNTIYF
few	TRBJ1-4	NA	TRBV29-1	TGCAGCGTTTTTACAGGGTCGAATGAAAAACTGTTTTTT	CSVFTGSNEKLFF
NA	TRBJ1-1	NA	TRBV6-4	TGTGCCAGCAGCCCCCGGTGGGGGGCGGACACTGAAGCTTTCTTT	CASSPRWGADTEAFF
NA	TRBJ2-1	TRBD2	TRBV9	TGTGCCAGCAGCGTTAGGGAGCGGGGGGTCTATGAGCAGTTCTTC	CASSVRERGVYEQFF
once	TRBJ1-1	TRBD1	TRBV19	TGTGCCAGTAGTACGACAGGGTTTAGTACTGAAGCTTTCTTT	CASSTTGFSTEAFF
NA	TRBJ1-3	NA	TRBV6-9	TGTGCCAGCAGTTATTCTCACAACTCTGGAAACACCATATATTTT	CASSYSHNSGNTIYF
NA	TRBJ1-2	TRBD1	TRBV6-5	TGTGCCAGCAGCAGGGGACAGACCTCCTATGGCCACACCTTC	CASSRGQTSYGHTF
NA	TRBJ1-6	NA	TRBV5-6	TGTGCCAGCAGCTTGGTAAAATCACCCCTCCACTTT	CASSLVKSPLHF
NA	TRBJ2-1	TRBD2	TRBV9	TGTGCCAGCAGCGGATTAGCGGGGGGGTACACGGTGAGGTACAATGAGCAGTTCTTC	CASSGLAGGYTVRYNEQFF
NA	TRBJ1-2	NA	TRBV19	TGTGCCAGTAGTATGGGGTTGAGCTATGGCTACACCTTC	CASSMGLSYGYTF
NA	TRBJ1-4	NA	TRBV25-1	TGTGCCAGCAGTGATATCTTGGGACAAGGGAGCGAAAAACTGTTTTTT	CASSDILGQGSEKLFF
many	TRBJ2-7	NA	TRBV6-2/TRBV6-3	TGTGCCAGCAGCTCACCTCCCTACGAGCAGTACTTC	CASSSPPYEQYF
NA	TRBJ2-7	TRBD1	TRBV12-3/TRBV12-4	TGTGCCAGCAGGGACAGGACAGGGCAGTACTTC	CASRDRTGQYF
NA	TRBJ2-7	TRBD1	TRBV10-2	TGCGCCAGCAGTGTCGGGACAGGGGGCTCCTACGAGCAGTACTTC	CASSVGTGGSYEQYF
NA	TRBJ1-4	TRBD1	TRBV2	TGTGCCAGCAGTTACAGGGGCGGCGAAAAACTGTTTTTT	CASSYRGGEKLFF
once	TRBJ1-5	NA	TRBV10-1	TGCGCCAGCAGTGACCCGAGGCCGGGGGCCGGGAGCAATCAGCCCCAGCATTTT	CASSDPRPGAGSNQPQHF
NA	TRBJ2-3	NA	TRBV4-2	TGTGCCAGCAGCCGGGACTTATACACAGATACGCAGTATTTT	CASSRDLYTDTQYF
NA	TRBJ2-7	NA	TRBV18	TGTGCCAGCTCACGCGACAGATACGAGCAGTACTTC	CASSRDRYEQYF
NA	TRBJ2-7	NA	TRBV29-1	TGCAGCGTTGGAGGCGGTTACTACGAGCAGTACTTC	CSVGGGYYEQYF
NA	TRBJ2-7	TRBD2	TRBV5-1	TGCGCCAGCAGCTTGGGGACTAGCGGGGGGGAGCAGTACTTC	CASSLGTSGGEQYF
once	TRBJ1-2	NA	TRBV4-1	TGCGCCAGCAGCCAGGGGCCTAACTATGGCTACACCTTC	CASSQGPNYGYTF
once	TRBJ2-7	TRBD1	TRBV5-1	TGCGCCAGCAGACTCGGAACGGGACAGACATACGAGCAGTACTTC	CASRLGTGQTYEQYF
once	TRBJ2-1	TRBD2	TRBV5-5	TGTGCCAGCAGTTCAATAGCGGGGAGATCCTACAATGAGCAGTTCTTC	CASSSIAGRSYNEQFF
NA	TRBJ1-5	NA	TRBV6-5	TGTGCCAGCAGTCCATTCCCAGGTGGCAATCAGCCCCAGCATTTT	CASSPFPGGNQPQHF
NA	TRBJ1-2	TRBD1	TRBV5-1	TGCGCCAGCAGCCTTTCCGGGACAGGGTCGAATGGCTACACCTTC	CASSLSGTGSNGYTF
NA	TRBJ1-4	NA	TRBV19	TGTGCCAGTAGTAAAGACAGGATTAACGAAAAACTGTTTTTT	CASSKDRINEKLFF
NA	TRBJ1-1	NA	TRBV2	TGTGCCAGCACCCAGACCCGGGGGCAGAACACTGAAGCTTTCTTT	CASTQTRGQNTEAFF
NA	TRBJ1-5	TRBD1	TRBV7-8	TGTGCCAGCAGCATAACGACAGGGTCCCAGCATTTT	CASSITTGSQHF
NA	TRBJ2-7	NA	TRBV14	TGTGCCAGCAGCCAGGGCGCCGGGTCCTGGGAGCAGTACTTC	CASSQGAGSWEQYF
NA	TRBJ1-1	NA	TRBV10-3	TGTGCCATCAGTGAGTCGAGTGGGGGGGGGACTGAAGCTTTCTTT	CAISESSGGGTEAFF
NA	TRBJ1-1	NA	TRBV25-1	TGTGCCAGCAGTGAAACTCGTGGGAACACTGAAGCTTTCTTT	CASSETRGNTEAFF
NA	TRBJ1-4	NA	TRBV30	TGTGCCTGGAGTATGCCCCCACTGGACGAAAAACTGTTTTTT	CAWSMPPLDEKLFF
NA	TRBJ2-7	TRBD2	TRBV7-8	TGTGCCAGCAGCCGAGCCGATGGACTAGCGGGGGGCTTAGTTAACTTC	CASSRADGLAGGLVNF
NA	TRBJ2-1	NA	TRBV5-8	TGTGCCAGCAGCTTGGACCCAGGGTATGGCGAGCAGTTCTTC	CASSLDPGYGEQFF
NA	TRBJ1-2	NA	TRBV12-5	TGTGCTAGTGGTTTTTTCGGGCGTGGGGGCTACACCTTC	CASGFFGRGGYTF
NA	TRBJ2-1	TRBD1	TRBV6-5	TGTACCAGCAGTAAGGGACAGGTCTACAATGAGCAGTTCTTC	CTSSKGQVYNEQFF
NA	TRBJ1-6	NA	TRBV4-1	TGCGCCAGCAGCCAAGTGGATAGGGATTCACCCCTCCACTTT	CASSQVDRDSPLHF